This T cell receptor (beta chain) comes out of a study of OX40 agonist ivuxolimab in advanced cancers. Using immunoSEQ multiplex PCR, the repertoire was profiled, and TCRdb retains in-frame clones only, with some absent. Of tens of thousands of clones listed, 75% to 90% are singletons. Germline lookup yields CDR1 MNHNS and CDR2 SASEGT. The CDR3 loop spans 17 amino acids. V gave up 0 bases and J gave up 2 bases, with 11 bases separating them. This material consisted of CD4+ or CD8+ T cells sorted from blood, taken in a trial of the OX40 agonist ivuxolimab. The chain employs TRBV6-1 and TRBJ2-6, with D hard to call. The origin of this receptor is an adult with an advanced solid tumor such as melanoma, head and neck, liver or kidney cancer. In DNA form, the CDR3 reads TGTGCCAGCAGTGAAGCTTGGGGAAGGGCTGGGGCCAACGTCCTGACTTTC. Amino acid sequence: CASSEAWGRAGANVLTF.